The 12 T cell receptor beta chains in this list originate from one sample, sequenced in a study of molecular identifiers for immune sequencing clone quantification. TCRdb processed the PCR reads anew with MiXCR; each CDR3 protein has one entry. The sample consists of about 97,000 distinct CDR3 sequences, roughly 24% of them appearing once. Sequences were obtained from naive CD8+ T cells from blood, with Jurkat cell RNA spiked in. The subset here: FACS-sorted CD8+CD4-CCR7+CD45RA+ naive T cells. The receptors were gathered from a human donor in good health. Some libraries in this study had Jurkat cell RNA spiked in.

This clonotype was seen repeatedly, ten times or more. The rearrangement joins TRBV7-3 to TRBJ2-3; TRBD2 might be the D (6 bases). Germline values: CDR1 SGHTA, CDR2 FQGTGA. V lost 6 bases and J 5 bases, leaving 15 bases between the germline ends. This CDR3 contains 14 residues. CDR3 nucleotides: TGTGCCAGCAGGCGGGAAGGGCTTGGAGATACGCAGTATTTT. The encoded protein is CASRREGLGDTQYF. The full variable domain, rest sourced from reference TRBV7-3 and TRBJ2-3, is GAGVSQTPSNKVTEKGKYVELRCDPISGHTALYWYRQSLGQGPEFLIYFQGTGAADDSGLPNDRFFAVRPEGSVSTLKIQRTERGDSAVYLCASRREGLGDTQYFGPGTRLTVL.

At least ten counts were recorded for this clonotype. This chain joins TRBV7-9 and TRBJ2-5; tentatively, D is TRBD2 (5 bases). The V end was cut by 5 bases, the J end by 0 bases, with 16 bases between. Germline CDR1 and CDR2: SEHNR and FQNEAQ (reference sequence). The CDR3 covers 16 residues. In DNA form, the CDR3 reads TGTGCCAGCAGCCCCCGGGGTTTCACACACCAAGAGACCCAGTACTTC. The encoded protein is CASSPRGFTHQETQYF.

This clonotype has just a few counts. Here the CDR3 DNA reads TGTGCCAGCTATCGTGGGGGTGTGGAGACCCAGTACTTC. It codes for CASYRGGVETQYF. J is TRBJ2-5 and V is TRBV6-1; the D call may be TRBD1 or TRBD2 (5 bases each). Trimming removed 8 bases from V and 5 bases from J, with 15 bases in between. CDR1 MNHNS and CDR2 SASEGT come from the germline V gene. The CDR3 has 13 amino acids.

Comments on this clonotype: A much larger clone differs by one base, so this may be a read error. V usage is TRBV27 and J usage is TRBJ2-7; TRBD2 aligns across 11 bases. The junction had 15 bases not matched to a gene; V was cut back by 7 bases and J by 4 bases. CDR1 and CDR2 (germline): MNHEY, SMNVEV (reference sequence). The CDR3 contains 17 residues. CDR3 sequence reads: CASTQLGLAEVKYEQYF. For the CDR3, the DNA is TGTGCCAGCACCCAATTGGGACTAGCGGAAGTTAAGTACGAGCAGTACTTC.

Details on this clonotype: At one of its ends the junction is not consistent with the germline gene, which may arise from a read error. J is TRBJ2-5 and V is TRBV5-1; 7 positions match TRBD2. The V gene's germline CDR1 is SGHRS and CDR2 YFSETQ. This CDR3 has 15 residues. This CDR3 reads CASSSGGGLQETQCF. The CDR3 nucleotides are TGCGCCAGCAGCTCTGGCGGGGGACTCCAAGAGACCCAGTGCTTC.

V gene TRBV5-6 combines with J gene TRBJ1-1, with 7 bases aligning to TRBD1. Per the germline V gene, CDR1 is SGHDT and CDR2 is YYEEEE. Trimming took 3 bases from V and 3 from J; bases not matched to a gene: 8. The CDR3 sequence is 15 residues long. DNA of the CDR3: TGTGCCAGCAGCTGGGAGGGGGCTTTGGACACTGAAGCTTTCTTT. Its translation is CASSWEGALDTEAFF.

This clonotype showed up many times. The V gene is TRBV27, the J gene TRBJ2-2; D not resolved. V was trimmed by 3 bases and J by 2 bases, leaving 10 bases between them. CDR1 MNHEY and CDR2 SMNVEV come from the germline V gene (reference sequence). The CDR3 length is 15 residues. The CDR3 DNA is TGTGCCAGCAGTTTTCTCCCACGAAACACCGGGGAGCTGTTTTTT. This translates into CASSFLPRNTGELFF.

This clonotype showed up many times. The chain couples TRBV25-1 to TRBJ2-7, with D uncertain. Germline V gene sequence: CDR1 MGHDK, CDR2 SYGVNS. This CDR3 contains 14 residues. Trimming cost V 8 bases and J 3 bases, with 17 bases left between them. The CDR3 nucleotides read TGTGCCAGCGCCAACGCGTGGTCAGGCTACGAGCAGTACTTC. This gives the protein CASANAWSGYEQYF.

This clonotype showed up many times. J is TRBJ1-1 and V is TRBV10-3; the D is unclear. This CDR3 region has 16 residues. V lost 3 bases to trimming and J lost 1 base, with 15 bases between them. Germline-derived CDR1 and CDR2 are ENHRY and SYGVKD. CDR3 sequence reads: CAISEEPAAGNTEAFF. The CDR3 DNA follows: TGTGCCATCAGTGAAGAACCTGCGGCGGGGAACACTGAAGCTTTCTTT.

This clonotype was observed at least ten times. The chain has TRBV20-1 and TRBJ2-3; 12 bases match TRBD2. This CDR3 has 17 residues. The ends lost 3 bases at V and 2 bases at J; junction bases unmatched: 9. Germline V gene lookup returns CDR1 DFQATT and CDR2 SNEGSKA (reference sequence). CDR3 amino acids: CSASQPGLAGFTDTQYF. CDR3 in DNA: TGCAGTGCTAGTCAACCGGGACTAGCGGGTTTCACAGATACGCAGTATTTT.

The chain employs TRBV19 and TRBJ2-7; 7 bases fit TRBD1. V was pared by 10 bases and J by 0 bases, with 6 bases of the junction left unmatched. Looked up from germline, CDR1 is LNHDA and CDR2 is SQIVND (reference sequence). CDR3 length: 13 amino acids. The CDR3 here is CATGQASSYEQYF. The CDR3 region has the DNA TGTGCCACTGGACAGGCTAGCTCCTACGAGCAGTACTTC.

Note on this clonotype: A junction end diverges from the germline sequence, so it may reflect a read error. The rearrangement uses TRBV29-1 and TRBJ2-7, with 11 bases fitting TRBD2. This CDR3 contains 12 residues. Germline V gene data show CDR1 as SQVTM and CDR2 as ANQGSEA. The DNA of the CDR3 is TGCAGCTTTGGGACTAGCGGTTACGAGCAGTGCTTC. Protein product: CSFGTSGYEQCF.